This TCR beta chain was found in a study of T cell responses to AZD1222 COVID-19 vaccine. Findings and caveats of the study: Repertoire samples came only from after the peak T cell response. Seropositive AZD1222 recipients at baseline numbered only five or six. There were mostly white British donors and more females than males, and clonal diversity was possibly underestimated.

About this clone itself: Its target is unknown.

The V and J ends lost 7 bases and 0 bases respectively, with 16 bases between them. The CDR3 contains 15 residues. Germline V gene sequence: CDR1 MNHEY, CDR2 SVGAGI. Method: immunoSEQ multiplex PCR; TCRdb's copy keeps in-frame clones and lacks some. The sample holds 150,000 to 200,000 clones, around 88% seen once. The sequence was collected from an adult who received the AZD1222 COVID-19 vaccine. The rearrangement joins TRBV6-5 to TRBJ2-7; perhaps TRBD2 as D (5 bases). Sequenced material: peripheral blood, taken 28 days after the second AZD1222 dose. CDR3 protein: CASTLEWVSSYEQYF. The CDR3 region has the DNA TGTGCCAGCACACTAGAGTGGGTAAGCTCCTACGAGCAGTACTTC.